This is a list of T cell receptor beta chains from one sample in a study of T cell changes during pregnancy in multiple sclerosis. This table comes from immunoSEQ multiplex PCR, and its TCRdb copy is limited to in-frame clones, with some not included. This sample has approximately 80,000 clones, with approximately 93% found just once. The sample consisted of peripheral blood, taken in the second trimester of pregnancy. The origin of the receptors is a female donor in good health, enrolled as a control in a pregnancy study. The CDR3 runs from the conserved cysteine through the conserved F or W. A D gene is named only where the DNA matches it firmly. Clone size, where shown, is once, few, many, or a class for clones that have expanded.

TRBJ1-3 | TRBV19 | . | once | CASSIPYRSAGNTIYF | TGTGCCAGTAGTATCCCCTACAGGTCGGCTGGAAACACCATATATTTT
TRBJ2-3 | TRBV2 | TRBD2 | . | CASSEFGELTSGEGTDTQYF | TGTGCCAGCAGTGAATTCGGGGAACTGACTAGCGGGGAGGGCACAGATACGCAGTATTTT
TRBJ1-1 | TRBV14 | . | . | CASSPKVQSNTEAFF | TGTGCCAGCTCCCCCAAGGTACAGTCGAACACTGAAGCTTTCTTT
TRBJ2-1 | TRBV11-2 | TRBD2 | . | CASSLGTSAYNEQFF | TGTGCCAGCAGCTTAGGTACTAGCGCCTACAATGAGCAGTTCTTC
TRBJ2-1 | TRBV18 | TRBD2 | . | CASSPLSGRALEQFF | TGTGCCAGCTCACCATTGAGTGGGAGGGCCTTAGAGCAGTTCTTC
TRBJ2-3 | TRBV28 | TRBD2 | . | CASSFSRGRAGTDTQYF | TGTGCCAGCAGTTTTTCTCGAGGGAGGGCCGGCACAGATACGCAGTATTTT
TRBJ2-5 | TRBV2 | . | once | CASGDPGTGLVETQYF | TGTGCCAGCGGAGACCCGGGAACGGGGTTGGTAGAGACCCAGTACTTC
TRBJ2-2 | TRBV10-3 | TRBD1 | . | CAISTNRGGELFF | TGTGCCATCAGTACGAACAGGGGTGGGGAGCTGTTTTTT
TRBJ2-7 | TRBV28 | TRBD1 | . | CASSATGGRYEQYF | TGTGCCAGCAGTGCGACAGGGGGTCGGTACGAGCAGTACTTC
TRBJ2-3 | TRBV5-1 | TRBD1 | . | CASSFRDRGGTSDTQYF | TGCGCCAGCAGCTTTCGGGACAGAGGGGGTACATCAGATACGCAGTATTTT
TRBJ1-3 | TRBV6-6 | . | . | CASSPAAVSGNTIYF | TGTGCCAGCAGCCCCGCGGCAGTCTCTGGAAACACCATATATTTT
TRBJ1-5 | TRBV28 | . | . | CASTVIQGSRYQPQHF | TGTGCCAGCACCGTAATCCAGGGCAGCCGATATCAGCCCCAGCATTTT
TRBJ2-1 | TRBV25-1 | TRBD2 | . | CASSGGGLAGEDNEQFF | TGTGCCAGCAGTGGGGGGGGGCTAGCGGGCGAGGACAATGAGCAGTTCTTC
TRBJ2-5 | TRBV19 | TRBD2 | . | CASSTSPSRKETQYF | TGTGCCAGCTCGACTAGCCCCTCACGAAAAGAGACCCAGTACTTC
TRBJ1-3 | TRBV6-1 | . | . | CASRGDPGSTIYF | TGTGCCAGCAGGGGCGACCCCGGCAGCACCATATATTTT
TRBJ2-1 | TRBV5-1 | TRBD2 | . | CASSYGTSGSNEQFF | TGCGCCAGCAGCTACGGGACTAGCGGGAGTAATGAGCAGTTCTTC
TRBJ2-7 | TRBV2 | . | . | CASRTFYEQYF | TGTGCCAGCAGAACTTTCTACGAGCAGTACTTC
TRBJ2-1 | TRBV6-5 | TRBD2 | . | CASRVGTSGYNEQFF | TGTGCCAGCAGGGTAGGGACTAGCGGCTACAATGAGCAGTTCTTC
TRBJ2-3 | TRBV7-9 | TRBD2 | . | CASSLGASGELLYF | TGTGCCAGCAGCTTAGGCGCTAGCGGGGAGTTATTGTATTTT
TRBJ2-7 | TRBV30 | . | . | CAWSVLGLGYEQYF | TGTGCCTGGAGTGTACTAGGGCTAGGCTACGAGCAGTACTTC
TRBJ1-5 | TRBV6-5 | . | . | CASSNGNQPQHF | TGTGCCAGCAGTAACGGGAATCAGCCCCAGCATTTT
TRBJ2-5 | TRBV2 | . | . | CASSPDPPGETQYF | TGTGCCAGCAGCCCGGATCCCCCAGGGGAGACCCAGTACTTC
TRBJ2-5 | TRBV5-1 | TRBD2 | . | CASSLGGLAGGQETQYF | TGCGCCAGCAGCTTGGGTGGACTAGCGGGGGGCCAAGAGACCCAGTACTTC
TRBJ2-3 | TRBV15 | . | . | CATSRAGTQRTDTQYF | TGTGCCACCAGCAGAGCGGGGACTCAGCGCACAGATACGCAGTATTTT
TRBJ2-7 | TRBV5-4 | TRBD1 | . | CASSLSRDRGYEQYF | TGTGCCAGCAGCCTAAGCCGGGACAGGGGGTACGAGCAGTACTTC
TRBJ2-3 | TRBV6-1 | TRBD2 | . | CASSEGLAGADTQYF | TGTGCCAGCAGTGAAGGACTAGCGGGAGCAGATACGCAGTATTTT
TRBJ2-5 | TRBV5-4 | TRBD1 | . | CASSSPLRGSQETQYF | TGTGCCAGCAGCTCCCCTCTCAGGGGGTCCCAAGAGACCCAGTACTTC
TRBJ2-3 | TRBV2 | TRBD1 | . | CASSGQGAFTDTQYF | TGTGCCAGCAGCGGACAGGGGGCATTCACAGATACGCAGTATTTT
TRBJ2-7 | TRBV27 | . | . | CASSLFGSSYEQYF | TGTGCCAGCAGTTTATTTGGGAGCTCCTACGAGCAGTACTTC
TRBJ2-3 | TRBV30 | . | once | CAWSVKGVTDTQYF | TGTGCCTGGAGTGTGAAAGGGGTAACAGATACGCAGTATTTT
TRBJ2-5 | TRBV7-8 | TRBD2 | . | CASSLWDSGRELQETQYF | TGTGCCAGCAGCTTATGGGATAGCGGGAGAGAACTTCAAGAGACCCAGTACTTC
TRBJ2-5 | TRBV5-6 | . | once | CASSLDRLGETQYF | TGTGCCAGCAGCTTGGACAGGTTGGGAGAGACCCAGTACTTC
TRBJ2-1 | TRBV5-1 | TRBD2 | . | CASSGTGGNNGHEQFF | TGCGCCAGCAGCGGAACCGGGGGGAATAATGGCCATGAGCAGTTCTTC
TRBJ2-7 | TRBV6-1 | . | . | CASSRGRDYEQYF | TGTGCCAGCAGTCGTGGGCGGGACTACGAGCAGTACTTC
TRBJ2-7 | TRBV27 | TRBD1 | . | CASSLSVVKPGGLYEQYF | TGTGCCAGCAGTTTATCAGTAGTGAAGCCAGGGGGCCTCTACGAGCAGTACTTC
TRBJ1-2 | TRBV2 | TRBD1 | . | CASSFYLDREIEGYTF | TGTGCCAGCAGTTTTTACCTAGACAGGGAAATAGAAGGCTACACCTTC
TRBJ1-1 | TRBV28 | . | . | CASPLALTGSLNTEAFF | TGTGCCAGCCCTTTGGCCCTAACAGGATCCTTGAACACTGAAGCTTTCTTT
TRBJ1-3 | TRBV4-1 | . | . | CASSQEERGTYTIYF | TGCGCCAGCAGCCAAGAGGAAAGGGGCACCTACACCATATATTTT
TRBJ1-1 | TRBV7-2 | . | . | CASSLSGMNTEAFF | TGTGCCAGCAGCCTGTCAGGGATGAACACTGAAGCTTTCTTT
TRBJ1-3 | TRBV2 | TRBD1 | . | CAVQPGQSSGNTIYF | TGTGCCGTACAACCGGGACAGAGCTCTGGAAACACCATATATTTT
TRBJ1-5 | TRBV5-1 | . | . | CASSLNVTDTCNQPQHF | TGCGCCAGCAGCTTGAACGTGACGGACACCTGCAATCAGCCCCAGCATTTT
TRBJ2-1 | TRBV4-2 | TRBD2 | . | CASSQESGSSYNEQFF | TGTGCCAGCAGCCAAGAGAGCGGGAGCTCCTACAATGAGCAGTTCTTC
TRBJ2-2 | TRBV19 | . | . | CASSITGYITGELFF | TGTGCCAGTAGTATAACAGGCTATATCACCGGGGAGCTGTTTTTT
TRBJ1-1 | TRBV5-1 | . | . | CASSLPDTEAFF | TGCGCCAGCAGCTTGCCCGACACTGAAGCTTTCTTT
TRBJ2-7 | TRBV15 | . | . | CATSRDPGHPTPYEQYF | TGTGCCACCAGCAGGGACCCGGGACACCCAACCCCCTACGAGCAGTACTTC
TRBJ2-3 | TRBV11-3 | TRBD1 | . | CASSFTGADTQYF | TGTGCCAGCAGCTTTACAGGGGCAGATACGCAGTATTTT
TRBJ2-7 | TRBV15 | TRBD2 | . | CATSQGEGEQYF | TGTGCCACCAGCCAAGGGGAGGGCGAGCAGTACTTC
TRBJ2-3 | TRBV5-1 | . | . | CASSPRGGGTDTQYF | TGCGCCAGCAGCCCCCGGGGCGGGGGCACAGATACGCAGTATTTT
TRBJ1-2 | TRBV6-5 | TRBD1 | . | CASRQWDSGYTF | TGTGCCAGCAGACAATGGGACAGCGGCTACACCTTC
TRBJ2-2 | TRBV5-4 | . | . | CASSLQLPGELFF | TGTGCCAGCAGTTTACAGCTCCCCGGGGAGCTGTTTTTT